Each of the 18 T cell receptor beta chains below was sequenced from the same sample in a study of blood T cell repertoires in COVID-19. Clones were read by immunoSEQ multiplex PCR, and TCRdb kept only the in-frame ones, dropping some. The table shows 150,000 or so clones, with about 83% occurring only once. The specimen was PBMCs or T cells enriched from blood (not recorded which). Source of these receptors: a woman aged 45-65 years in a cohort exposed to, infected with or recovered from COVID-19 (not recorded which).

This chain connects TRBV5-6 to TRBJ2-7, with 7 nucleotides matching TRBD1. The CDR3 runs to 14 residues. V trimming: 4 bases; J trimming: 4 bases; junction bases outside the gene matches: 8. The germline gives CDR1 SGHDT, CDR2 YYEEEE. The CDR3 sequence is CASSLGTEYYEQYF. DNA of the CDR3: TGTGCCAGCAGCCTGGGGACAGAGTATTACGAGCAGTACTTC.

The chain is built from TRBV6-5 and TRBJ2-3; 8 bases are shared with TRBD2. CDR3 length equals 14 residues. Germline V CDR1 and CDR2: MNHEY, SVGAGI. CDR3 nucleotide sequence: TGTGCGACTACTAGCGGAATTAGCACAGATACGCAGTATTTT. Its protein is CATTSGISTDTQYF.

CDR3 DNA sequence: TGCAGCGTCGAGGCCCTGGGGAACACTGAAGCTTTCTTT. It is translated as CSVEALGNTEAFF. This rearrangement joins TRBV29-1 to TRBJ1-1; D uncertain. CDR1 is SQVTM, CDR2 ANQGSEA, per germline. Trimming pared 6 bases from V and 1 base from J, leaving 12 bases between. CDR3 length: 13 amino acids.

This clone came up a few times. This chain uses TRBV28 with TRBJ2-7, with 11 bases lining up with TRBD2. In germline, CDR1 is MDHEN, CDR2 SYDVKM. The CDR3 has 16 residues. V trimming: 5 bases; J trimming: 10 bases; junction bases outside the gene matches: 16. The chain's CDR3 is CASSNSGGASSTRQYF. For the CDR3, the DNA is TGTGCCAGCAGTAATAGCGGGGGGGCCTCTAGTACAAGACAGTACTTC.

The gene calls are TRBV30 and TRBJ2-1, with D maybe TRBD1 (6 bases). The CDR3 is 13 residues long. Germline-derived CDR1 and CDR2 are GTSNPN and SVGIG (reference sequence). The V and J ends lost 0 bases and 12 bases respectively, with 15 bases between them. The CDR3, as DNA: TGTGCCTGGAGTGTAACAGCCCGACAGGCGCAGTTCTTC. Protein sequence: CAWSVTARQAQFF. The full variable domain, rest sourced from reference TRBV30 and TRBJ2-1, is SQTIHQWPATLVQPVGSPLSLECTVEGTSNPNLYWYRQAAGRGLQLLFYSVGIGQISSEVPQNLSASRPQDRQFILSSKKLLLSDSGFYLCAWSVTARQAQFFGPGTRLTVL.

The chain employs TRBV7-3 and TRBJ1-4; D unresolved. Trimming pared 1 base from V and 2 bases from J, leaving 11 bases between. Germline V gene data show CDR1 as SGHTA and CDR2 as FQGTGA. CDR3 size: 16 residues. The CDR3 region has the DNA TGTGCCAGCAGCTTAAGTGGGAGGTTGACTAATGAAAAACTGTTTTTT. Protein sequence: CASSLSGRLTNEKLFF.

The rearrangement joins TRBV3-1 (or the pseudogene TRBV3-2) to TRBJ2-1; maybe TRBD2 (6 bases). Germline CDR1 reads LGHDT; CDR2 reads YNNKEL (reference sequence). CDR3 length: 15 residues. V was shortened by 1 base and J by 9 bases, with 16 bases between the two germline ends. The CDR3 nucleotides are TGTGCCAGCAGCCAAGGGTCGGGAGTGCAGGGTGAGCAGTTCTTC. Its translation is CASSQGSGVQGEQFF.

This clone showed up just a few times. This chain uses TRBV19 with TRBJ2-1, with 12 positions matching TRBD1. The germline V gene has CDR1 LNHDA and CDR2 SQIVND (reference sequence). V was pared by 5 bases and J by 7 bases, with 9 bases of the junction left unmatched. CDR3 length equals 16 residues. In nucleotides, the CDR3 is TGTGCCAGTAGTCCCCGGGACAGGGGGCGACAAAATGAGCAGTTCTTC. Protein product: CASSPRDRGRQNEQFF.

The chain couples TRBV7-3 to TRBJ1-1, with D perhaps TRBD1 (5 bases). The germline gives CDR1 SGHTA, CDR2 FQGTGA. The CDR3 has 18 residues. V was cut by 5 bases and J by 1 base, with 23 bases left in between. The CDR3 loop is CASSTPPAAGHPNTEAFF. Here the CDR3 DNA reads TGTGCCAGCAGCACCCCTCCCGCGGCGGGGCATCCGAACACTGAAGCTTTCTTT.

This clone has just one count. The chain employs TRBV6-5 and TRBJ1-2, with 12 bases aligning to TRBD1. The CDR3 has 15 amino acids. The V segment lost 5 bases and the J segment 4 bases; nucleotides outside the gene matches: 5. Per the germline V gene, CDR1 is MNHEY and CDR2 is SVGAGI. The CDR3 DNA reads as TGTGCCAGCAGTCAGGGACAGGGGGCGGCCTATGGCTACACCTTC. Its protein product is CASSQGQGAAYGYTF.

The chain couples TRBV13 to TRBJ1-6; 8 bases match TRBD1. The CDR3 is made up of 20 amino acids. V gave up 5 bases and J gave up 3 bases; unmatched junction bases: 18. Germline CDR1 PRHDT, CDR2 FYEKMQ (reference sequence). The CDR3: CASSRRGQGAIVYYNSPLHF. CDR3 DNA: TGTGCCAGCAGCCGCCGTGGGCAGGGGGCAATTGTATACTATAATTCACCCCTCCACTTT.

The chain links TRBV28 to TRBJ1-4; the D gene is possibly TRBD1 (5 bases). The CDR3 has 12 residues. Germline V lookup: CDR1 MDHEN, CDR2 SYDVKM. Deletions cut 8 bases from V and 10 bases from J, with 14 bases between. CDR3 loop: CASRMLQGKLFF. CDR3 DNA sequence: TGTGCCAGCCGGATGCTGCAGGGAAAACTGTTTTTT.

The chain recombines TRBV3-1 (or the pseudogene TRBV3-2) with TRBJ2-5; possible D gene TRBD1, 6 bases. The CDR3 is 14 amino acids. CDR1 is LGHDT and CDR2 is YNNKEL in the germline V gene (reference sequence). V dropped 6 bases and J dropped 2 bases, with 13 bases sitting between them. The CDR3 sequence: CASRPYRDQETQYF. The CDR3 nucleotides read TGTGCCAGCAGACCATACAGGGATCAAGAGACCCAGTACTTC.

This clone was seen a single time. Here the CDR3 reads CSSQGYWGTYNSPLHF. The CDR3 DNA is TGCAGCTCACAGGGGTATTGGGGGACGTATAATTCACCCCTCCACTTT. This chain uses TRBV29-1 with TRBJ1-6; TRBD1 matches at 7 bases. Germline CDR1 SQVTM, CDR2 ANQGSEA. With V trimmed by 8 bases and J by 4 bases, 14 bases remained unmatched. This CDR3 contains 16 residues.

This chain uses TRBV10-1 with TRBJ2-7; 7 bases agree with TRBD2. Germline loops: CDR1 WNHNN, CDR2 SYGVQD (reference sequence). CDR3 length: 14 residues. Trimming removed 8 bases from V and 0 bases from J; junction bases left unmatched: 7. The DNA for the CDR3 is TGCGCCAGCGGGAAAAGCGGGACCTCCTACGAGCAGTACTTC. Translation: CASGKSGTSYEQYF.

The J gene is TRBJ2-1, the V gene TRBV24-1; D possibly corresponds to TRBD1 (6 bases). The V and J ends lost 4 bases and 5 bases respectively, with 11 bases between them. CDR1 KGHDR and CDR2 SFDVKD come from the germline V gene. The CDR3 runs to 14 residues. This CDR3 reads CATSESGQNNEQFF. Written as DNA, the CDR3 is TGTGCCACCAGTGAATCTGGACAGAACAATGAGCAGTTCTTC.

This sequence joins TRBV4-3 and TRBJ1-2; 8 positions agree with TRBD1. Germline-derived CDR1 and CDR2 are LGHNA and YSLEER. J was trimmed by 0 bases and V by 5 bases; bases with no gene match: 8. The CDR3 totals 16 residues. The CDR3 spells CASSGGQGTSNYGYTF. CDR3 coding DNA: TGCGCCAGCAGCGGTGGACAGGGAACTTCTAACTATGGCTACACCTTC.

CDR3: CASSADRGYEQYF. As DNA, the CDR3 is TGTGCCAGCAGCGCGGACAGGGGGTACGAGCAGTACTTC. V gene TRBV13 combines with J gene TRBJ2-7; 10 nucleotides match TRBD1. Per germline, CDR1 PRHDT and CDR2 FYEKMQ (reference sequence). The junction had 2 bases not matched to a gene; V was cut back by 5 bases and J by 4 bases. There are 13 residues in the CDR3.